These 22 T cell receptor beta chains originate from one sample sequenced in a study of PD-1 blockade in classical Hodgkin lymphoma. There was relapse after autologous stem cell transplantation in every patient, and there was variation in brentuximab vedotin exposure. Thawed PBMCs underwent magnetic negative selection to yield purified CD4+ T cells. Libraries were prepared by immunoSEQ multiplex PCR; TCRdb keeps only in-frame clonotypes and omits some of them. This table holds approximately 25,000 clones, 84% found once. Sequencing was performed on CD4+ T cells from blood, taken at baseline. Source of these receptors: a human donor with classical Hodgkin lymphoma.

The chain uses TRBV19 and TRBJ1-2; D is unclear. The CDR3 extends over 14 amino acids. V lost 3 bases and J 7 bases, leaving 15 bases between the germline ends. Germline assignment: CDR1 LNHDA and CDR2 SQIVND (reference sequence). The CDR3 sequence is CASSIDPQRSGYTF. Written as DNA, the CDR3 is TGTGCCAGTAGTATTGACCCTCAACGAAGTGGCTACACCTTC.

Note on this clone: The same CDR3 is also encoded by other DNA sequences in this sample. The CDR3 region is CASSNRGGTDTQYF. The CDR3 DNA is TGTGCCAGTAGTAACAGGGGAGGCACAGATACGCAGTATTTT. This chain links TRBV19 with TRBJ2-3, with 7 bases fitting TRBD1. J was trimmed by 1 base and V by 4 bases; bases with no gene match: 2. CDR3 length: 14 residues. CDR1 is LNHDA, CDR2 SQIVND, per germline (reference sequence).

The V gene is TRBV19, the J gene TRBJ2-6, with D perhaps TRBD1 (6 bases). From germline, CDR1 is LNHDA and CDR2 SQIVND (reference sequence). Trimming removed 6 bases at V and 0 bases at J, with 15 bases between. The CDR3 covers 17 residues. The CDR3, as DNA: TGTGCCAGTAGCCGACAGGCAAAAGTCTCTGGGGCCAACGTCCTGACTTTC. Encoded protein: CASSRQAKVSGANVLTF.

This clone was counted only a few times. The rearrangement links TRBV6-6 to TRBJ1-1, with 8 positions matching TRBD1. Germline V gene sequence: CDR1 MNHNY, CDR2 SVGAGI (reference sequence). This CDR3 spans 15 amino acids. Losses at the gene ends were 0 bases for V and 6 bases for J; bases not matched to a gene: 6. Here the CDR3 reads CASSYSSQGAAEAFF. The CDR3, as DNA: TGTGCCAGCAGTTACTCGTCGCAGGGGGCCGCTGAAGCTTTCTTT.

A few counts support this clone. DNA for the CDR3: TGTGCCAGCAGCTACCGGACAGTGCCGAACTATGGCTACACCTTC. It translates to CASSYRTVPNYGYTF. The chain uses TRBV7-7 and TRBJ1-2, with D possibly TRBD1 on 6 matching bases. Trimming left V 4 bases short and J 2 bases short, with 14 bases between. CDR1 and CDR2 from the germline V gene are SSHAT and FNYEAQ (reference sequence). The CDR3 contains 15 residues.

J is TRBJ1-3 and V is TRBV5-1; perhaps TRBD1 as D (6 bases). CDR3 length equals 13 residues. V was cut by 5 bases and J by 4 bases, with 10 bases left in between. Germline V gives CDR1 SGHRS, CDR2 YFSETQ. The chain's CDR3 is CASRWGAGNTIYF. The CDR3, as DNA: TGCGCCAGCAGGTGGGGGGCAGGAAACACCATATATTTT.

The chain employs TRBV5-1 and TRBJ1-3, with D unresolved. Germline V lookup: CDR1 SGHRS, CDR2 YFSETQ. Trimming left V 1 base short and J 0 bases short, with 11 bases between. The CDR3 length is 16 residues. CDR3 in amino acids: CASSLSQAGSGNTIYF. CDR3 DNA: TGCGCCAGCAGCTTGAGCCAGGCCGGCTCTGGAAACACCATATATTTT.

V is TRBV7-2 and J is TRBJ2-7; 10 bases align to TRBD2. Germline CDR1 is SGHTA and CDR2 is FQGNSA. V lost 5 bases, J lost 2 bases, and 9 bases stayed unmatched. The CDR3 loop spans 16 amino acids. The CDR3 nucleotides are TGTGCCAGCAGCACCTCGTTAAGCGGGGGGGCCTACGAGCAGTACTTC. This codes for CASSTSLSGGAYEQYF. The entire variable domain, with the rest obtained from reference TRBV7-2 and TRBJ2-7, is as follows: GAGVSQSPSNKVTEKGKDVELRCDPISGHTALYWYRQSLGQGLEFLIYFQGNSAPDKSGLPSDRFSAERTGGSVSTLTIQRTQQEDSAVYLCASSTSLSGGAYEQYFGPGTRLTVT.

The CDR3, as DNA: TGTGCCAGCAGCTTATTCCAGCGGGAAATCTCAGATACGCAGTATTTT. Translating gives CASSLFQREISDTQYF. The V call is TRBV11-1, the J call TRBJ2-3; 7 nucleotides align to TRBD2. Germline CDR1 is SGHAT and CDR2 is FQDESV (reference sequence). The trim removed 2 bases at V and 4 bases at J, leaving 9 bases unmatched. The CDR3 runs 16 residues. The variable domain in full, completed from reference TRBV11-1 and TRBJ2-3, reads EAEVAQSPRYKITEKSQAVAFWCDPISGHATLYWYRQILGQGPELLVQFQDESVVDDSQLPKDRFSAERLKGVDSTLKIQPAELGDSAMYLCASSLFQREISDTQYFGPGTRLTVL.

The chain has TRBV7-6 and TRBJ2-1, with no clear D. This CDR3 comprises 15 residues. V was clipped by 6 bases and J by 0 bases, with 12 bases between them. Germline assignment: CDR1 SGHVS and CDR2 FNYEAQ. In DNA form, the CDR3 reads TGTGCCAGCAGTTCGACCTCTAGCTCCTACAATGAGCAGTTCTTC. It specifies CASSSTSSSYNEQFF.

This chain uses TRBV5-6 with TRBJ1-4; the match to TRBD1 covers 7 bases. The V gene's germline CDR1 is SGHDT and CDR2 YYEEEE. The CDR3 runs 16 residues. V gave up 3 bases and J gave up 0 bases; unmatched junction bases: 5. CDR3 DNA sequence: TGTGCCAGCAGCTCTACCGGGACAGCAACTAATGAAAAACTGTTTTTT. This codes for CASSSTGTATNEKLFF.

The J gene is TRBJ1-1, the V gene TRBV7-9; no clear D. In germline, CDR1 is SEHNR, CDR2 FQNEAQ (reference sequence). The CDR3 loop spans 13 amino acids. Deletions cut 3 bases from V and 8 bases from J, with 13 bases between. Written as DNA, the CDR3 is TGTGCCAGCAGCTTTCGGGCAGAAAAAGAAGCTTTCTTT. The encoded protein is CASSFRAEKEAFF. Variable domain in full (rest from reference TRBV7-9 and TRBJ1-1): DTGVSQNPRHKITKRGQNVTFRCDPISEHNRLYWYRQTLGQGPEFLTYFQNEAQLEKSRLLSDRFSAERPKGSFSTLEIQRTEQGDSAMYLCASSFRAEKEAFFGQGTRLTVV.

This chain links TRBV6-6 with TRBJ2-7; 8 bases map to TRBD1. Germline loops: CDR1 MNHNY, CDR2 SVGAGI (reference sequence). V lost 3 bases, J lost 4 bases, and 5 bases stayed unmatched. The CDR3 contains 14 residues. CDR3 in DNA: TGTGCCAGCAGTTATCGGACAGGGAAGTACGAGCAGTACTTC. Its translation: CASSYRTGKYEQYF.

The V gene is TRBV5-1, the J gene TRBJ1-4; TRBD1 aligns across 8 bases. Unmatched junction bases numbered 5, after V lost 4 bases and J lost 3 bases. The CDR3 sequence is 15 residues long. In germline, CDR1 is SGHRS, CDR2 YFSETQ. DNA of the CDR3: TGCGCCAGCAGCCTACAGGGGGTACCTAATGAAAAACTGTTTTTT. It is translated as CASSLQGVPNEKLFF.

This chain uses TRBV4-3 with TRBJ1-3, with D unclear. This CDR3 comprises 16 residues. V dropped 1 base and J dropped 1 base, with 11 bases sitting between them. The germline V gene encodes CDR1 LGHNA and CDR2 YSLEER. The CDR3 nucleotides are TGCGCCAGCAGCCAAGGAGTCTCCGGATCTGGAAACACCATATATTTT. It is translated as CASSQGVSGSGNTIYF.

This chain uses TRBV4-1 with TRBJ1-3; TRBD1 aligns across 9 bases. V was pared by 0 bases and J by 0 bases, with 0 bases of the junction left unmatched. The length of the CDR3 is 16 residues. From germline, CDR1 is MGHRA and CDR2 YSYEKL. This CDR3 is CASSQETGGSGNTIYF. The CDR3 DNA reads as TGCGCCAGCAGCCAAGAGACAGGGGGCTCTGGAAACACCATATATTTT.

This chain uses TRBV19 with TRBJ1-5; 8 bases are a match to TRBD1. CDR3 length: 15 residues. V lost 2 bases to trimming and J lost 0 bases; unmatched junction nucleotides: 0. Germline-derived CDR1 and CDR2 are LNHDA and SQIVND (reference sequence). The CDR3 DNA sequence: TGTGCCAGTAGTATACAGGGGGCTAGCAATCAGCCCCAGCATTTT. Its translation is CASSIQGASNQPQHF.

Only one count was recorded for this clone. The V call is TRBV5-1, the J call TRBJ2-1, with TRBD2 identical over 9 bases. The V segment lost 3 bases and the J segment 8 bases; nucleotides outside the gene matches: 12. Per germline, CDR1 SGHRS and CDR2 YFSETQ. This CDR3 comprises 16 residues. The CDR3 reads CASSWGAGGPGDEQFF. DNA for the CDR3: TGCGCCAGCAGCTGGGGAGCGGGGGGACCTGGGGATGAGCAGTTCTTC. Full variable domain (outside the CDR3, taken from reference TRBV5-1 and TRBJ2-1): KAGVTQTPRYLIKTRGQQVTLSCSPISGHRSVSWYQQTPGQGLQFLFEYFSETQRNKGNFPGRFSGRQFSNSRSEMNVSTLELGDSALYLCASSWGAGGPGDEQFFGPGTRLTVL.

This clone was detected only once. The rearrangement joins TRBV5-1 to TRBJ1-3; the match to TRBD1 covers 10 bases. The germline V gene has CDR1 SGHRS and CDR2 YFSETQ. V trimming: 7 bases; J trimming: 2 bases; junction bases outside the gene matches: 3. The CDR3 totals 14 residues. For the CDR3, the DNA is TGCGCCAGCCAAGGACAGGGGGCTGGAAACACCATATATTTT. Its translation is CASQGQGAGNTIYF.

This clone came up a few times. This CDR3 is CAWSETGRWNQPQHF. The CDR3 region has the DNA TGTGCCTGGAGCGAGACAGGGCGGTGGAATCAGCCCCAGCATTTT. This chain uses TRBV30 with TRBJ1-5; 7 bases line up with TRBD1. CDR3 length: 15 residues. Germline V lookup: CDR1 GTSNPN, CDR2 SVGIG (reference sequence). Trimming at V came to 3 bases and at J to 4 bases, leaving 9 bases not matched to a gene.

The genes are TRBV21-1 and TRBJ1-4; whether TRBD1, the table's D call, matches the DNA was not checked. TRBV21-1 is an annotated pseudogene. CDR3 size: 14 residues. This chain's CDR3 is CARDNSATNEKLFF. DNA for the CDR3: TGTGCCAGGGACAACAGTGCAACTAATGAAAAACTGTTTTTT.

The V and J genes are TRBV27 and TRBJ1-6; 7 bases align to TRBD1. This CDR3 has 15 amino acids. The J segment lost 7 bases and the V segment lost 4 bases, leaving 7 bases of the junction unmatched. The germline V gene has CDR1 MNHEY and CDR2 SMNVEV (reference sequence). CDR3 in amino acids: CASSSPGTVNSPLHF. CDR3 coding DNA: TGTGCCAGCAGTTCCCCCGGGACAGTAAATTCACCCCTCCACTTT.